The clone carrying this T cell receptor beta chain appeared a few times. The target antigen is unknown. The data are from a study of T cell repertoires in cytomegalovirus infection. Trimming shortened V by 4 bases and J by 0 bases, and 8 bases separated the two germline ends. This CDR3 region has 14 residues. Germline CDR1 and CDR2: LNHDA and SQIVND (reference sequence). Study-wide results and caveats: The cumulative frequency of public TCR beta families distinguished individuals who carried CMV together with the relevant HLA. HLA-C-restricted CMV-specific TCR beta clonotypes were dominant in the ex vivo response.

TCRdb reprocessed the reads with MiXCR, giving one entry per CDR3 protein. The repertoire has 100,000 to 150,000 distinct CDR3 sequences, approximately 24% of them found once; the top ten carry roughly 35%. Sequenced input: PBMCs, sequenced either directly or after in vitro stimulation (not recorded which). The genes are TRBV19 and TRBJ2-3; D ambiguous. The clonotype originates from a human donor in good health (CMV status not recorded). Some clones in this sample may be carry-over from other donors' samples. The DNA for the CDR3 is TGTGCCAGTAGTACCGGACGGAGCACAGATACGCAGTATTTT. This translates into CASSTGRSTDTQYF.